Sequencing of this T cell receptor (beta chain) was carried out in a study of T-cell memory formation after mild COVID-19. Study in general: TCR clusters mostly belonged to single donors.

The study's findings and limits: The finding that pre-infection memory included some responding clones suggested that cross-reactive memory joined. Most CD4+ clones that shrank were in CM and EM, while CD8+ ones turned up in EMRA.

Details on this clonotype: Antigen specificity is unknown.

The 5'RACE method, run with constant-segment primers, produced TCR alpha and TCR beta cDNA libraries (carrying sample barcodes and UMIs). One entry per CDR3 protein, called by TCRdb with MiXCR from the 5' RACE reads. The data hold 500,000 to 600,000 distinct CDR3 sequences, with more than 15% observed a single time. Germline loops: CDR1 MNHEY, CDR2 SMNVEV (reference sequence). This CDR3 is 15 amino acids long. Trimming removed 5 bases from V and 5 bases from J, with 18 bases in between. This clonotype originated in an adult woman who had mild COVID-19 (a few samples of this study predate the infection). Cell type and time point are not known. Sequencing used PBMCs or a T cell subset sorted from them (not recorded which). The genes are TRBV27 and TRBJ2-5; a weak D match, TRBD2 (6 bases). For the CDR3, the DNA is TGTGCCAGCAGTCAGCCGGGACTCAGCCCGGAGACCCAGTACTTC. This gives the protein CASSQPGLSPETQYF.